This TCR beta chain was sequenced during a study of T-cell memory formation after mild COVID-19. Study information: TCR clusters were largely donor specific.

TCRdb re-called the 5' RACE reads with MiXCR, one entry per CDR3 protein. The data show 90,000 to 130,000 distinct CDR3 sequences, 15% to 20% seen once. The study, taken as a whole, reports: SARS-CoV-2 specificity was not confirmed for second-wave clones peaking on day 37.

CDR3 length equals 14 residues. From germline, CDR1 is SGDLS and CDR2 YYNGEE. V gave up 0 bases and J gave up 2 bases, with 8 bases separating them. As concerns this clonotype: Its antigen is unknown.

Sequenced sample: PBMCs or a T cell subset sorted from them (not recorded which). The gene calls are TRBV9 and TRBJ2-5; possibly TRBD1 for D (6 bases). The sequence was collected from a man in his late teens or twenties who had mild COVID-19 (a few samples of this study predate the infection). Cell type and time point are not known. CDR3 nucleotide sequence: TGTGCCAGCAGCGTAGGAGGACAGCAAGAGACCCAGTACTTC. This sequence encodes CASSVGGQQETQYF. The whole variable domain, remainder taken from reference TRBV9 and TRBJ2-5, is DSGVTQTPKHLITATGQRVTLRCSPRSGDLSVYWYQQSLDQGLQFLIQYYNGEERAKGNILERFSAQQFPDLHSELNLSSLELGDSALYFCASSVGGQQETQYFGPGTRLLVL.